This T cell receptor (beta chain) was retrieved from a study of T cells expressing NK-cell markers. Study background: TCR beta repertoires came from sorted CD3+CD56+NKG2C+, CD3+CD56+NKG2C- and CD3+CD56-NKG2C+ T cells.

Looked up from germline, CDR1 is DFQATT and CDR2 is SNEGSKA (reference sequence). The CDR3 covers 13 residues. After re-calling the 5' RACE reads, TCRdb lists one entry per CDR3 protein, DNA absent. This sample's table has around 140,000 distinct CDR3 sequences. Study-level results: The CD3+CD56-NKG2C+ fraction of a few donors was also led by these clonotypes. Top CD8+ clonotypes included the dominant CD3+CD56+NKG2C+ clonotypes in roughly six donors.

Concerning this clonotype itself: Antigen: not known.

This chain joins TRBV20-1 and TRBJ1-3. Sequenced sample: blood T cells: a sorted CD56 or NKG2C T cell subset, CD4+ or CD8+ T cells, or bulk PBMC T cells (not recorded which). The clonotype comes from a man in his late teens or twenties in good health. The CDR3 region is CSARQISGNTIYF.